This T cell receptor (beta chain) was retrieved from a study of cytomegalovirus exposure and HLA in healthy donors (dated by TCRdb to 2016 to 2017). Turning to the overall study: In an earlier analysis of roughly 500 of the donors, 276 Gb of sequence data and some 100 million unique TCR beta sequences from about 180 million T cells were reported. An early release covering over 500 HLA-typed donors comprised approximately 290 gigabases of sequencing data and around 80 million unique TCR sequences. The genetic ancestry cluster associated with self-reported Caucasian donors included roughly four fifths of the roughly 400 genotyped donors. The aim of the study was to test whether cataloging public T cell receptors could identify signatures of past pathogen exposure. The study used immunosequencing to profile the T cell repertoires of approximately 640 subjects and linked those repertoires to cytomegalovirus serostatus. Besides the first cohort of roughly 660 subjects, a separate validation cohort made up of 120 different subjects was used. To predict cytomegalovirus infection status, the study brought together high-throughput TCR immunosequencing, statistical association of individual TCRs with disease status, and machine learning. A later analysis re-analyzed previously published TCR beta repertoires from 666 donors and added high-resolution HLA genotyping to study TCR occurrence patterns. In the later analysis, no new phenotypic data were used to find candidate immune exposures; instead, reliance was placed on TCR beta sequences and their occurrence across donors. To decide whether each TCR beta V gene segment behaved as functional or pseudogenic, an earlier analysis of nearly 600 of the donors relied on high-throughput TCR beta sequencing. Donor age, sex, ethnicity and CMV serostatus were collected together with the repertoire data. A later genetic analysis took genome-wide SNP genotypes for about 65% of the roughly 670 donors and used that subset as a discovery cohort. All discovery cohort repertoires had been generated using a single sequencing platform. HLA typing included class I and class II loci at four-digit resolution. Typing coverage differed by locus: A, B, C, DRB1 and DQB1 were typed in about 620-630 donors, DQA1 in about 500, DPA1 in around 580, and DPB1 in approximately 450. Because of strong linkage in the cohort, a few DR-DQ haplotypes were treated as single units for association and clustering. On average, roughly 200,000 unique TCR beta nucleotide sequences were sequenced per donor among 300 to 500 genotyped donors of the cohort, with roughly 18% of those sequences being non-productive.

The CDR3, from cysteine to phenylalanine, totals 17 residues. Just the 51-base CDR3 DNA is kept, in frame starting at base 1. Germline trimming: 4 bases from V, 5 bases from J; junction bases outside gene matches: 15. CDR1 SGHDN and CDR2 FVKESK are derived from the germline V gene. The method behind the library was the immunoSEQ multiplex PCR assay. The multiplex PCR relied on a mix of 60 forward primers for TCR Vbeta segments and 13 reverse primers for TCR Jbeta segments. Amplification of the CDR3 region of rearranged TCR beta genes was performed with a multiplex PCR assay on genomic DNA. On the Illumina HiSeq System, the amplified TCR beta libraries were sequenced as 87-base-pair reads. From the authors' description of their analysis: In a later analysis, tens of millions of unique TCR beta chains were counted across the 500 to 700 repertoires, and approximately 11 million of these chains were shared by at least two donors. To remove PCR and sequencing errors, raw reads were error-corrected and collapsed into unique sequences using a nearest-neighbor algorithm that merged closely related sequences. Alignment of CDR3 sequences to IMGT reference sequences was used to assign V, D and J gene segments. For a sequence to be retained, a match of at least six nucleotides to both a V gene segment and a J gene segment was required. Rearrangements were called productive when the CDR3 lacked stop codons and stayed in frame with V and J; all others were non-productive. CDR3 was defined according to IMGT convention as the region running from the second conserved V-encoded cysteine to the conserved J-encoded phenylalanine. The earlier analysis of about 500 of the donors excluded sequences that lacked an unambiguous match to a single V gene segment. An earlier analysis of 550 to 650 of the donors classified V segments as functional when productive rearrangements were above 56.7% and as segregating when the standard deviation between donors was above 5%. A statistical classification framework was built for diagnosing cytomegalovirus status from the catalog of TCR beta chain sequences. V and J gene assignment, in a later analysis, came from comparing TCR nucleotide sequences with IMGT/GENE-DB human TR gene sequences. The TCRdist pipeline was used in a later analysis to assign CDR3 sequences and most-parsimonious VDJ recombination scenarios. In a later analysis, each TCR beta chain was defined by its CDR3 amino acid sequence together with its V-gene family, and reads lacking a unique V-gene family were excluded. In a later analysis, 450 to 600 highly shared, low-generation-probability nucleotide sequences were removed to address suspected cross-contamination and a sequencing artifact. For each public chain, a later analysis derived a clonal expansion index from normalized ranks of inferred template counts within each repertoire. Generation probabilities in a later analysis came from a VDJ recombination model fitted to out-of-frame rearrangements, and those results were checked against IGoR. Hypergeometric tests were used in a later analysis to score TCR-TCR, TCR-HLA and TCR-CMV co-occurrence, with a repertoire-size bias correction applied to the TCR pairs. In a later analysis, false discovery rates were estimated by permuting HLA or CMV assignments 20 times. In a later analysis, co-occurring TCRs were grouped with DBSCAN, and TCRdist sequence similarity was added when clustering was performed within HLA-allele-positive subsets. Co-occurrence clustering excluded repertoires with fewer than 30,000 or more than 120,000 public chains, plus five with anomalous nucleotide sharing. TCRdb holds this immuneACCESS table with in-frame rearrangements only. Some clones are missing; in checked studies, unresolved V genes explain under half, and the rest has no known cause. The V and J calls and clone size were taken over from that table, and D and trimming were inferred from the DNA. The sample has approximately 72,000 clones on record. 2.5% to 3% of the sample belongs to the ten largest clones.

About this clone: Its antigen is not yet known.

On the study overall, not on this receptor specifically: A later analysis associated about 17,000 TCR beta sequences with specific HLA alleles at a false discovery rate of 0.05. Because HLA typing was unavailable for some donors at each locus, only the typed subset was used in association tests. The 87-base-pair reads could not distinguish some IMGT-functional V segments, including TRBV6-2 and TRBV6-3, so those segments were excluded. It was suggested by the authors that the approach could potentially be generalized to other disease states and immunological phenotypes. In an earlier analysis of more than 450 of the donors, most TCR beta V segments were observed in productive rearrangements about 90% or about 30% of the time, broadly matching IMGT annotations. According to a later analysis, most CMV-associated TCR beta chains appeared to be HLA-restricted, and the HLA associations seemed to be driven largely by CMV exposure. Across donors, most TCR sequences were observed very rarely, whereas some public TCRs were present in many individuals. When HLA alleles, especially DR and DQ, strongly co-occurred, TCR associations were difficult to assign to individual alleles. Correlated functional status among segregating V segments might be attributable to linkage disequilibrium, but an unknown experimental factor could not be ruled out. Sequencing depth was assumed to be roughly uniform across donors in the presence/absence analyses, though that assumption may not hold. A later analysis found that TCR association rates varied across HLA loci, with DRB1 alleles showing the most associated TCRs and HLA-C alleles the fewest. The cohort was sequenced for TCR beta chains only, and without alpha or paired-chain data the features that could be detected were limited. In vitro tests confirmed that a few of the cytomegalovirus-associated TCR beta chains recognize cytomegalovirus antigens. V-gene and J-gene trimming of TCR beta chains was associated with a missense DCLRE1C variant in a later genetic analysis, and the association was replicated in an independent cohort. A further reported finding was that TCR beta sequences accurately predicted the HLA-A and HLA-B alleles for most subjects in the first cohort. Because counts were too low, approximately 15 rarely observed V segments, including chromosome 9 orphons, were excluded from the earlier analysis of 587 of the donors. Cytomegalovirus status was reported to be diagnosed by the classifier with high specificity and sensitivity in both the original and validation cohorts. The sequencing pipeline was judged likely to have produced a cluster of highly shared sequence variants as a technical artifact. Immune exposure information for the cohort was limited to CMV serostatus. In a later analysis, several top co-occurrence clusters were reported to appear linked to parvovirus B19, influenza, CMV and Epstein-Barr virus. A later analysis found that HLA-associated TCR beta chains were more clonally expanded and had lower generation probabilities than equally common non-associated chains. A later genetic analysis reported fewer N-insertions in productive TCRs among donors in an Asian-associated ancestry cluster than the roughly 720-donor mean. The study gave a list of more than 150 TCR beta chains associated with cytomegalovirus.

The cohort consisted of 600 or so healthy bone marrow donors. All cohort members were sampled while nominally healthy, although unrecorded immune exposures were likely present. The donor tested CMV seronegative and was one of the 352 seronegative cohort members. Every donor gave a peripheral blood sample, and the peripheral blood mononuclear cells from that sample were used for TCR beta sequencing. Genomic DNA was extracted from the blood cell samples with the Qiagen DNeasy Blood Extraction Kit. What was sequenced was PBMCs. The sequence links TRBV14 to TRBJ2-7; TRBD1 matches 9 bases in the middle. The clonotype comes from a man aged 40-49 years in good health and CMV-seronegative. The DNA is as follows: TGTGCCAGCAGCCTGACCGGGACAGGGTCACCTACGGACGAGCAGTACTTC. The encoded protein is CASSLTGTGSPTDEQYF.